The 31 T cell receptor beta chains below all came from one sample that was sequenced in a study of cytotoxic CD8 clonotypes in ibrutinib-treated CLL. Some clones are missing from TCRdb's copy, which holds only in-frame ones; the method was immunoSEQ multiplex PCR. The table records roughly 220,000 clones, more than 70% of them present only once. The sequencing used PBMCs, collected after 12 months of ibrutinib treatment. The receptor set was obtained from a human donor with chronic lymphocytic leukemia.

The CDR3 protein is CASSGHYGYTF. As DNA, the CDR3 is TGTGCCAGCAGTGGGCACTATGGCTACACCTTC. This sequence joins TRBV6-5 and TRBJ1-2; unclear D gene. This CDR3 spans 11 amino acids. CDR1 is MNHEY and CDR2 is SVGAGI in the germline V gene. V lost 5 bases to trimming and J lost 3 bases, with 4 bases between them.

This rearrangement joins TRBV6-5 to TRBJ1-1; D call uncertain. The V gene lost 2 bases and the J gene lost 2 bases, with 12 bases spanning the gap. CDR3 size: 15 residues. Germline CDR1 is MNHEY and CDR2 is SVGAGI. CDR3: CASSYRSAPNTEAFF. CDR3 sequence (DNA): TGTGCCAGCAGTTACAGGTCGGCTCCCAACACTGAAGCTTTCTTT.

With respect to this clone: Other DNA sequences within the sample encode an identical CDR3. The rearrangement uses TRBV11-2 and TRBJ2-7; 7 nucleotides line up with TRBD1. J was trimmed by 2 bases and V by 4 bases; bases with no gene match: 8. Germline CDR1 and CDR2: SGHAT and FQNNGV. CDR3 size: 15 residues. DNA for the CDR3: TGTGCCAGCAGCTCGTACAGGGGATTAGCCTACGAGCAGTACTTC. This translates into CASSSYRGLAYEQYF.

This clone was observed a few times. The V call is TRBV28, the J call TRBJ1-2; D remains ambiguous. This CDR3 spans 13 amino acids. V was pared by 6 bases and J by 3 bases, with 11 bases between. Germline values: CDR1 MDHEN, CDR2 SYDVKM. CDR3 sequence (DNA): TGTGCCAGCAGCCTTTGGGGAGACTATGGCTACACCTTC. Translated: CASSLWGDYGYTF.

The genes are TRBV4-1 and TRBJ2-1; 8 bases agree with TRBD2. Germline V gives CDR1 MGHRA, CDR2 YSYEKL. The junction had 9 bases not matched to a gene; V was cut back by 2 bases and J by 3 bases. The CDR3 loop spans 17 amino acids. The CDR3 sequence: CASSQRASAGDYNEQFF. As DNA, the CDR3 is TGCGCCAGCAGCCAACGGGCATCAGCGGGGGACTACAATGAGCAGTTCTTC.

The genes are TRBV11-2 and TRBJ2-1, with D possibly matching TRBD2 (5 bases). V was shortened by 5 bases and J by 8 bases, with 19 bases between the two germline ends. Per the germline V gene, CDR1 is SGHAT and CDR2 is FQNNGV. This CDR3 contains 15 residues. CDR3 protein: CASSHGQRLIDEQFF. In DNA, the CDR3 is TGTGCCAGCAGCCACGGTCAGCGGTTAATCGATGAGCAGTTCTTC. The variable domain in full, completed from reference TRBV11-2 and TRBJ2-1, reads EAGVAQSPRYKIIEKRQSVAFWCNPISGHATLYWYQQILGQGPKLLIQFQNNGVVDDSQLPKDRFSAERLKGVDSTLKIQPAKLEDSAVYLCASSHGQRLIDEQFFGPGTRLTVL.

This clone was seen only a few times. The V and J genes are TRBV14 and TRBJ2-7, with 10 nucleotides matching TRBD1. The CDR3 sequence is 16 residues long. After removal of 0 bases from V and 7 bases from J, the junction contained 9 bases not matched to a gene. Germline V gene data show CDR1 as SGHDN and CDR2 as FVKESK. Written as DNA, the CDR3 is TGTGCCAGCAGCCAAGAGGGACAGGGGTTGGGTCGAGAGCAGTACTTC. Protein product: CASSQEGQGLGREQYF.

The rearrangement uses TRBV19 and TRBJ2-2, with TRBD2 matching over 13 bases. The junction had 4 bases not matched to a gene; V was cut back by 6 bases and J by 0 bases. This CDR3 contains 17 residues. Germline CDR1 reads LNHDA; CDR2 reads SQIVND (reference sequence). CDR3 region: CASRWGLAGPNTGELFF. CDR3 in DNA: TGTGCCAGTAGATGGGGACTAGCGGGGCCGAACACCGGGGAGCTGTTTTTT.

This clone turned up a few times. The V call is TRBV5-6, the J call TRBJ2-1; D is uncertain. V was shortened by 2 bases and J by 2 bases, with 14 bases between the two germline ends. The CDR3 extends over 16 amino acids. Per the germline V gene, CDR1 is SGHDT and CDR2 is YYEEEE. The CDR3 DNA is TGTGCCAGCAGCTTTGGAGTAGTCGTGGCCTACAATGAGCAGTTCTTC. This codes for CASSFGVVVAYNEQFF.

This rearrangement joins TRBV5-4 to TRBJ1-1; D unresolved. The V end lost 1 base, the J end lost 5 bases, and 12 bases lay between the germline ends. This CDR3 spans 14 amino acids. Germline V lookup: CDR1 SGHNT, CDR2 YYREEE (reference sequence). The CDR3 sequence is CASSLFGRATEAFF. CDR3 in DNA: TGTGCCAGCAGCTTGTTCGGGAGGGCAACTGAAGCTTTCTTT.

CDR3 residues: CASSLRAGGYTEAFF. For the CDR3, the DNA is TGTGCCAGCAGTTTAAGGGCAGGGGGGTACACTGAAGCTTTCTTT. The rearrangement uses TRBV27 and TRBJ1-1; TRBD1 matches 7 bases. The CDR3 contains 15 residues. V shed 2 bases and J 3 bases; nucleotides not matched to a gene: 6. Germline V lookup: CDR1 MNHEY, CDR2 SMNVEV (reference sequence).

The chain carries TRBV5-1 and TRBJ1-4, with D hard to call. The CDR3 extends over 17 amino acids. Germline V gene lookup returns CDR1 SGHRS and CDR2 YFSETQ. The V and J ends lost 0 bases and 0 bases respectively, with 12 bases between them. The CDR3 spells CASSLGTIAATNEKLFF. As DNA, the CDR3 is TGCGCCAGCAGCTTGGGAACGATCGCTGCAACTAATGAAAAACTGTTTTTT.

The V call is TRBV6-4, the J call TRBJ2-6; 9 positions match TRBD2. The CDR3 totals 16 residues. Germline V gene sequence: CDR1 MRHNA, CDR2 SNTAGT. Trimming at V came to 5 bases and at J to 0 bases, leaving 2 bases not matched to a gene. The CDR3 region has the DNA TGTGCCAGCAGTAGCGGGAGGATCTCTGGGGCCAACGTCCTGACTTTC. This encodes CASSSGRISGANVLTF.

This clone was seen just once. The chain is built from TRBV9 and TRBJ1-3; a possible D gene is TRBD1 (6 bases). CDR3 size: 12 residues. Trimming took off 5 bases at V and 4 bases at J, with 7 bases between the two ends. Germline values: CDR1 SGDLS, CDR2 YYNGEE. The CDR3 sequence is CASRGGGNTIYF. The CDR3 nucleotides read TGTGCCAGCAGGGGGGGCGGAAACACCATATATTTT.

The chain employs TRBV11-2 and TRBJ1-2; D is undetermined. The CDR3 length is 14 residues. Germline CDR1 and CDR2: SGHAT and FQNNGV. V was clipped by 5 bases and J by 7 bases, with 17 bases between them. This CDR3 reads CASSPSWGVGGYTF. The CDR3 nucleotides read TGTGCCAGCAGCCCCTCCTGGGGAGTGGGTGGCTACACCTTC.

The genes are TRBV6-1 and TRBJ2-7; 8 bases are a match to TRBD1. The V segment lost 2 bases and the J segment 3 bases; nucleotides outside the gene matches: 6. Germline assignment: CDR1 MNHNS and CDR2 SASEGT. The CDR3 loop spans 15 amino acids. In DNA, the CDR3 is TGTGCCAGCAGTGAACCAGGGGGCCGATACTACGAGCAGTACTTC. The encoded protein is CASSEPGGRYYEQYF.

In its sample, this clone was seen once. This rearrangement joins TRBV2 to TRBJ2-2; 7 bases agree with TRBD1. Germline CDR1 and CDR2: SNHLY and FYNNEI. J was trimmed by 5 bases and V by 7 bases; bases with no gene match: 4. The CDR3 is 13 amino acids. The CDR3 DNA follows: TGTGCCAGCAATCCAGGGGGTACCGGGGAGCTGTTTTTT. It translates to CASNPGGTGELFF.

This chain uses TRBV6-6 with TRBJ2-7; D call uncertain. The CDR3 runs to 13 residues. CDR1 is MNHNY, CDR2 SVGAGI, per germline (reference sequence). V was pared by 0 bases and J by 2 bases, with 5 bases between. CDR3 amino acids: CASSYSNTYEQYF. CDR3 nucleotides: TGTGCCAGCAGTTACTCGAACACCTACGAGCAGTACTTC.

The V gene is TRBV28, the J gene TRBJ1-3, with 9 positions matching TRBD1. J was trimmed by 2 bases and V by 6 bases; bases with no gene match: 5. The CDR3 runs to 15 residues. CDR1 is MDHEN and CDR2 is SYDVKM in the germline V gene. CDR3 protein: CASSLTGGTGNTIYF. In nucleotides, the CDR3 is TGTGCCAGCAGCCTGACAGGGGGTACTGGAAACACCATATATTTT. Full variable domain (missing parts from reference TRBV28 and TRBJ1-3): DVKVTQSSRYLVKRTGEKVFLECVQDMDHENMFWYRQDPGLGLRLIYFSYDVKMKEKGDIPEGYSVSREKKERFSLILESASTNQTSMYLCASSLTGGTGNTIYFGEGSWLTVV.

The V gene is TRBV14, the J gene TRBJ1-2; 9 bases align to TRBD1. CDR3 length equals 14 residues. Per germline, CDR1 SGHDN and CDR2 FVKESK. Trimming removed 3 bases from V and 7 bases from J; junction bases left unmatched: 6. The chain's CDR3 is CASSQGQGTGGYTF. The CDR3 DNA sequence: TGTGCCAGCAGCCAGGGACAGGGTACGGGTGGCTACACCTTC.

This CDR3 reads CASSSLDSVGEQFF. CDR3 coding DNA: TGCGCCAGCAGCTCGTTAGACTCCGTTGGTGAGCAGTTCTTC. This chain connects TRBV5-1 to TRBJ2-1; D not resolved. Germline values: CDR1 SGHRS, CDR2 YFSETQ. Trimming removed 3 bases from V and 9 bases from J, with 16 bases in between. This CDR3 has 14 residues.

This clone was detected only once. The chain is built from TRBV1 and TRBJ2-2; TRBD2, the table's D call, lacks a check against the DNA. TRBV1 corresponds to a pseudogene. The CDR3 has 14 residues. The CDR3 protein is CTLSSGTNTGELFF. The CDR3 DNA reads TGCACCCTGTCCTCGGGGACGAACACCGGGGAGCTGTTTTTT.

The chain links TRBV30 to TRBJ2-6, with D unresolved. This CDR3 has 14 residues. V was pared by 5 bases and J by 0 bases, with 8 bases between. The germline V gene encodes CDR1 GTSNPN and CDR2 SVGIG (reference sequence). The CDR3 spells CAWRLASGANVLTF. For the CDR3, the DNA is TGTGCCTGGCGACTTGCCTCTGGGGCCAACGTCCTGACTTTC.

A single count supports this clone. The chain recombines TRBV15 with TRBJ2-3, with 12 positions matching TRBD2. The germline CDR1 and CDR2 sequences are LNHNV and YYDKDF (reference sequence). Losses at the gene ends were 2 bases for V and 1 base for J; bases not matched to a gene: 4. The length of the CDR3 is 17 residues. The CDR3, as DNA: TGTGCCACCAGCAGACTAGCGGGGGGGTTTCGCACAGATACGCAGTATTTT. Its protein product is CATSRLAGGFRTDTQYF.

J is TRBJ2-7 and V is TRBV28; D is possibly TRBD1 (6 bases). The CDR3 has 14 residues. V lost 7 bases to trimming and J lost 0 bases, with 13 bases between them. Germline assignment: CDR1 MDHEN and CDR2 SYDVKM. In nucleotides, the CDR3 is TGTGCCAGCATTCGGACAGCAACCTCCTACGAGCAGTACTTC. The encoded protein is CASIRTATSYEQYF.

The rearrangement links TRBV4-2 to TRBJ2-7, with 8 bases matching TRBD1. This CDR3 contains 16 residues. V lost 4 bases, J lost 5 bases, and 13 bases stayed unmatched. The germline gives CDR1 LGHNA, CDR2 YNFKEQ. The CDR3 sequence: CASSRSEAGGTHEQYF. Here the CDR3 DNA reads TGTGCCAGCAGCCGCTCGGAGGCAGGGGGCACCCACGAGCAGTACTTC.

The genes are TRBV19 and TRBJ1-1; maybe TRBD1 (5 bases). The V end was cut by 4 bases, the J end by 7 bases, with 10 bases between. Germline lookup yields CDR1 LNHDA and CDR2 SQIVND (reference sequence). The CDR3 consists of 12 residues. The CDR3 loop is CASSTKTGEAFF. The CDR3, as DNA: TGTGCCAGTAGTACCAAAACAGGTGAAGCTTTCTTT.

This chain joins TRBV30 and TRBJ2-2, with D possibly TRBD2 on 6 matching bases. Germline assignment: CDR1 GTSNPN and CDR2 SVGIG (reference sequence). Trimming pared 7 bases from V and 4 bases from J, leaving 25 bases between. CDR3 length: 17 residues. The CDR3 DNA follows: TGTGCCTCATCCCCCCCCTCCGCGCGGGGAGTCACCGGGGAGCTGTTTTTT. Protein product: CASSPPSARGVTGELFF. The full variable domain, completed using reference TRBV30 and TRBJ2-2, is SQTIHQWPATLVQPVGSPLSLECTVEGTSNPNLYWYRQAAGRGLQLLFYSVGIGQISSEVPQNLSASRPQDRQFILSSKKLLLSDSGFYLCASSPPSARGVTGELFFGEGSRLTVL.

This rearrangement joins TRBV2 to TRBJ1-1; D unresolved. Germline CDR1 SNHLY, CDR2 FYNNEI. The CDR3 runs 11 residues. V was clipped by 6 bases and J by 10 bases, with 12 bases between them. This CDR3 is CASSERPLAFF. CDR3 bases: TGTGCCAGCAGCGAGAGGCCTCTAGCTTTCTTT.

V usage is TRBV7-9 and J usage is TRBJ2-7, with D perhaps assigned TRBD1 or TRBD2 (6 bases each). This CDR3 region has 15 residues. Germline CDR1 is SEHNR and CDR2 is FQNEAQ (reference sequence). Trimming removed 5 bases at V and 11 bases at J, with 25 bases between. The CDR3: CASSDNRDLGLVEYF. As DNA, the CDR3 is TGTGCCAGCAGCGATAACAGGGACTTGGGTCTTGTGGAGTACTTC.

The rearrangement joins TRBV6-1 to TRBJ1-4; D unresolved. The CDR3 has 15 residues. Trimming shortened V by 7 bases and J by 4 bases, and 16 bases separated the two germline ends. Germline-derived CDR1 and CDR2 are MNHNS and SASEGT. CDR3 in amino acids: CASNLPGTFNEKLFF. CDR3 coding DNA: TGTGCCAGCAATCTTCCGGGTACCTTTAATGAAAAACTGTTTTTT.